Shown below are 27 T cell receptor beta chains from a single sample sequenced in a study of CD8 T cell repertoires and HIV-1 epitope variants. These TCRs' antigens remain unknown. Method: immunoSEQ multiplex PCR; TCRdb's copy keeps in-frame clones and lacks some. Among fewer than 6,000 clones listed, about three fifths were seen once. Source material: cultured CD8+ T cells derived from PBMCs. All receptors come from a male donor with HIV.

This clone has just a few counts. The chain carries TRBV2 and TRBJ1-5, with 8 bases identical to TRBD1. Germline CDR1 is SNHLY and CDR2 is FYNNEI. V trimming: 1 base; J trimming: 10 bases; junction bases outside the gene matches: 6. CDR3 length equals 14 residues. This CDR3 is CASSEGTGLNPQHF. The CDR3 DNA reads TGTGCCAGCAGTGAAGGGACAGGGCTCAATCCCCAGCATTTT.

The CDR3 is CASSASTGGGGSTGELFF. The CDR3 DNA reads as TGTGCCAGCAGCGCATCGACAGGGGGCGGCGGTAGCACCGGGGAGCTGTTTTTT. The rearrangement links TRBV7-6 to TRBJ2-2; 10 nucleotides align to TRBD1. Trimming took 5 bases from V and 4 from J; bases not matched to a gene: 13. CDR1 and CDR2 from the germline V gene are SGHVS and FNYEAQ. This CDR3 comprises 18 residues.

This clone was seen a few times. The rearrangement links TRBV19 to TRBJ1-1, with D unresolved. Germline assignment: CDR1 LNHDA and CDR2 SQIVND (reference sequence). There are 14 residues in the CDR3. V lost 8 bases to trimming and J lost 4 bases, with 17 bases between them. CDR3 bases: TGTGCCAGTTCCGACGGAGCCTGGGGCACTGAAGCTTTCTTT. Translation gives CASSDGAWGTEAFF.

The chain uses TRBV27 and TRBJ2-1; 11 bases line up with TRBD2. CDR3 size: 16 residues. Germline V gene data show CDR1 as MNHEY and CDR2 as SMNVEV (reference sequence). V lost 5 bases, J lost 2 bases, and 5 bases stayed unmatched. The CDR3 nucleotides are TGTGCCAGCAGTAGCACTAGCGGGAGTCCCTACAATGAGCAGTTCTTC. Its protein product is CASSSTSGSPYNEQFF.

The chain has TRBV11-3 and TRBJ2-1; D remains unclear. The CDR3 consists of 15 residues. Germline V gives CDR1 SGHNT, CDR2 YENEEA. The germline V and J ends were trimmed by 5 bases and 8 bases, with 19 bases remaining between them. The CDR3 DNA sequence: TGTGCCAGCAGCCGCAGATCAGACATTTCCTATGAGCAGTTCTTC. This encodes CASSRRSDISYEQFF.

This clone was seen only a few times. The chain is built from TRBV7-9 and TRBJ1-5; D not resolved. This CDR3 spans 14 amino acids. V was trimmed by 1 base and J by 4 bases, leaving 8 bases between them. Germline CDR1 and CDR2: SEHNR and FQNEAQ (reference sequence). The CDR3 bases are TGTGCCAGCAGCTTAGGACGGATTAATCAGCCCCAGCATTTT. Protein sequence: CASSLGRINQPQHF.

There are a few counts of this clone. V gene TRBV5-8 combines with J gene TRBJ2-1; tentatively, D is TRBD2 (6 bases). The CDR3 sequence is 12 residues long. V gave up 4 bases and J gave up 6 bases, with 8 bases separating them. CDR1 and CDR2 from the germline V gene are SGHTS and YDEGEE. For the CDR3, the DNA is TGTGCCAGCAGCCGGGACTTCAATGAGCAGTTCTTC. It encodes CASSRDFNEQFF.

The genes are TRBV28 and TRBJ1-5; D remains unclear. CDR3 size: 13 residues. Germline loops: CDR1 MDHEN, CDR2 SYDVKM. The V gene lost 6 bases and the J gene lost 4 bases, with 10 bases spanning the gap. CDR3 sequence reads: CASRQDWNQPQHF. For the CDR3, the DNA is TGTGCCAGCAGGCAGGACTGGAATCAGCCCCAGCATTTT.

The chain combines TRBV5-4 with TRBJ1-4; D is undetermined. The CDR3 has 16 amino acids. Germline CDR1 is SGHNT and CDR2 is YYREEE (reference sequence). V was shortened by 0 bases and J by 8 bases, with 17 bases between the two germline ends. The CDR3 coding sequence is TGTGCCAGCAGCTTGGGGAAAGATCATATACAGGAAAAACTGTTTTTT. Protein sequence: CASSLGKDHIQEKLFF.

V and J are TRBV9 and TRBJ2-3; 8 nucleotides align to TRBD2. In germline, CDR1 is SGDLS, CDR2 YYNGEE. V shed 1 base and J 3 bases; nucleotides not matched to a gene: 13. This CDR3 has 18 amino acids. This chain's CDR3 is CASSVSLAGPRGTDTQYF. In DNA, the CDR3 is TGTGCCAGCAGCGTAAGCCTAGCGGGCCCGAGGGGGACAGATACGCAGTATTTT.

The CDR3 sequence: CASSLGQYLREQYF. CDR3 nucleotides: TGTGCCAGCAGCTTGGGACAGTACCTTCGTGAGCAGTACTTC. The chain uses TRBV7-1 and TRBJ2-7, with TRBD1 matching over 7 bases. Being an ORF, TRBV7-1 has a function that is uncertain. This CDR3 has 14 residues. V lost 4 bases to trimming and J lost 7 bases; unmatched junction nucleotides: 10.

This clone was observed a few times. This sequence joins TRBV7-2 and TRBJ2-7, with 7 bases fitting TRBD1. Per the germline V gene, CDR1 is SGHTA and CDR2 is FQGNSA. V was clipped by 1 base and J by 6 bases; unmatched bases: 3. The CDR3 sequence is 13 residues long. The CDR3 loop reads CASSLGQGVEQYF. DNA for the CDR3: TGTGCCAGCAGCTTAGGTCAGGGGGTCGAGCAGTACTTC.

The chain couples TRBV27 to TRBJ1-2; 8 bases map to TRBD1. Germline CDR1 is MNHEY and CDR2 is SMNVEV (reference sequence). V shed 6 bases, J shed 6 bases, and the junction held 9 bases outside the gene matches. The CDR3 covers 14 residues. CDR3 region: CASRAGGISHGYTF. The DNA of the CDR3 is TGTGCCAGCAGAGCAGGGGGCATTTCCCATGGCTACACCTTC.

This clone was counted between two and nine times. The CDR3 DNA reads TGTGCCTGGACCTACAGGGCCGCGGGCGAGCAGTACTTC. Amino acids: CAWTYRAAGEQYF. The V and J genes are TRBV30 and TRBJ2-7, with D tentatively TRBD1 (6 bases). The CDR3 runs to 13 residues. CDR1 is GTSNPN, CDR2 SVGIG, per germline (reference sequence). V was pared by 4 bases and J by 6 bases, with 16 bases between.

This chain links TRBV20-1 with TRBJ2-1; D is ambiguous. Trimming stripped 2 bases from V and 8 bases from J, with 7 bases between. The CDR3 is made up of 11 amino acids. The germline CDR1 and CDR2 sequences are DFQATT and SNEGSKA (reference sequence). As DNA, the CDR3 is TGCAGTGCTAGATCTGGGGATGAGCAGTTCTTC. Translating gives CSARSGDEQFF.

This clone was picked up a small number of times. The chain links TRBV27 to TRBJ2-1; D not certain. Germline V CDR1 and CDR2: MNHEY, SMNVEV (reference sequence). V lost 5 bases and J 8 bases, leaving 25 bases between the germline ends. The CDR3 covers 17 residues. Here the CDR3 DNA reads TGTGCCAGCAGTACCTCCCTCGACTCCCCGGAAGTCCATGAGCAGTTCTTC. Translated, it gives CASSTSLDSPEVHEQFF.

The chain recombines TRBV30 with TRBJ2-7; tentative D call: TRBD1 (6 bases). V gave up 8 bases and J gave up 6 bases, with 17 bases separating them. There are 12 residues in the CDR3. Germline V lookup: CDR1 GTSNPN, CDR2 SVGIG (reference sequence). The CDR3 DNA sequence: TGTGCCGGGGACCTCACAGGGTCCGAGCAGTACTTC. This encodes CAGDLTGSEQYF.

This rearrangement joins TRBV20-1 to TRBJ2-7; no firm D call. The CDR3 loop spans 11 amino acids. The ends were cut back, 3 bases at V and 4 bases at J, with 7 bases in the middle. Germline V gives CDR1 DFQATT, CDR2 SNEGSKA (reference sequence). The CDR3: CSARSTYEQYF. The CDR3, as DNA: TGCAGTGCTAGGTCAACGTACGAGCAGTACTTC.

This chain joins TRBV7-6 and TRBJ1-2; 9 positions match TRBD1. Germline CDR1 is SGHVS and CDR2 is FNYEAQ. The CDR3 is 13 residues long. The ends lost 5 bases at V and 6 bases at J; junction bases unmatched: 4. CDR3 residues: CASSGQGWNGYTF. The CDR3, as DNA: TGTGCCAGCAGCGGACAGGGGTGGAATGGCTACACCTTC. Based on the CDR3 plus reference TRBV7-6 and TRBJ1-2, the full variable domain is GAGVSQSPRYKVTKRGQDVALRCDPISGHVSLYWYRQALGQGPEFLTYFNYEAQQDKSGLPNDRFSAERPEGSISTLTIQRTEQRDSAMYRCASSGQGWNGYTFGSGTRLTVV.

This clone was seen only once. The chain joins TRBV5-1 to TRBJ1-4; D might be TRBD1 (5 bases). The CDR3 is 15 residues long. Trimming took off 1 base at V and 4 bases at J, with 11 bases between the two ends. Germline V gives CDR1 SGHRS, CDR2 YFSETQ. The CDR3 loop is CASSLSRADNEKLFF. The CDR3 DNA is TGCGCCAGCAGCTTGAGCAGGGCCGATAATGAAAAACTGTTTTTT.

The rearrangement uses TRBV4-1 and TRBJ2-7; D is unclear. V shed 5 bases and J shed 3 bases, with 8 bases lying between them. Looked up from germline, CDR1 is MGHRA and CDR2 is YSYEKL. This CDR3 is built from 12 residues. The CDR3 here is CASSGTNYEQYF. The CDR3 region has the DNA TGCGCCAGCAGCGGCACTAACTACGAGCAGTACTTC.

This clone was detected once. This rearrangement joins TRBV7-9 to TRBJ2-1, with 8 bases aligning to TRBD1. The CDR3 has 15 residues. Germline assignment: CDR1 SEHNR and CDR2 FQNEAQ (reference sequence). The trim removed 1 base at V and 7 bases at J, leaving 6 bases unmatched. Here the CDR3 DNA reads TGTGCCAGCAGCTTAGTTACAGGGGGTAGGAATGAGCAGTTCTTC. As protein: CASSLVTGGRNEQFF.

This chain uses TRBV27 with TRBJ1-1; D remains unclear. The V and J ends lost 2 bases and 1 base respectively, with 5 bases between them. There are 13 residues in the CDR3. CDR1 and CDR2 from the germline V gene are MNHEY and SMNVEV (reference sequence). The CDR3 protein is CASSLTENTEAFF. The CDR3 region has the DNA TGTGCCAGCAGTTTAACAGAGAACACTGAAGCTTTCTTT.

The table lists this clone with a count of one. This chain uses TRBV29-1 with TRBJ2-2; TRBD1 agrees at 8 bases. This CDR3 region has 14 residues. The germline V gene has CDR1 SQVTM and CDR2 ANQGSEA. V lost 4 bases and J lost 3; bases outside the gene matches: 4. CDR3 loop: CSVGAGGYTGELFF. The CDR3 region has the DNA TGCAGCGTTGGGGCAGGGGGCTACACCGGGGAGCTGTTTTTT.

In DNA form, the CDR3 reads TGTGCCAGCGAGGCAGGGGGAAGTCGGAGTCAGCCCCAGCATTTT. This sequence encodes CASEAGGSRSQPQHF. This chain joins TRBV2 and TRBJ1-5; 7 bases align to TRBD1. Germline CDR1 SNHLY, CDR2 FYNNEI. This CDR3 is built from 15 residues. V shed 8 bases, J shed 6 bases, and the junction held 13 bases outside the gene matches.

In DNA form, the CDR3 reads TGTGCCAGCAGCCCGGGAGCGGGGGGCACAGATACGCAGTATTTT. Its translation: CASSPGAGGTDTQYF. This rearrangement joins TRBV27 to TRBJ2-3, with 8 nucleotides matching TRBD2. Germline-derived CDR1 and CDR2 are MNHEY and SMNVEV (reference sequence). The CDR3 covers 15 residues. Trimming cost V 6 bases and J 1 base; bases outside gene matches: 6.

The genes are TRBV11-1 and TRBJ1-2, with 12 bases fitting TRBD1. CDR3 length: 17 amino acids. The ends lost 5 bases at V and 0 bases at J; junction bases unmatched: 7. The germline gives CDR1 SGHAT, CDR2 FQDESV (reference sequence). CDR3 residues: CASSQGQGAQANYGYTF. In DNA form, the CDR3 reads TGTGCCAGCAGCCAGGGACAGGGGGCCCAAGCTAACTATGGCTACACCTTC.